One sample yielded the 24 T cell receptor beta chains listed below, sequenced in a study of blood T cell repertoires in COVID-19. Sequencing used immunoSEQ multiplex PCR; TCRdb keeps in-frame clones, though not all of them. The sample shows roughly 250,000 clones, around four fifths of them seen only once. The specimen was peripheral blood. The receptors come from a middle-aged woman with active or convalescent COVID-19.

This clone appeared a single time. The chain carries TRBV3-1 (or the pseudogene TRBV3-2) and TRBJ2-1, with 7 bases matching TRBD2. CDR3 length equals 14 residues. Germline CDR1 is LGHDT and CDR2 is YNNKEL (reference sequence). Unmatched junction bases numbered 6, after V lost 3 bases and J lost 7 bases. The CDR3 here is CASSHAGEGNEQFF. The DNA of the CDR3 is TGTGCCAGCAGCCATGCGGGGGAAGGGAATGAGCAGTTCTTC.

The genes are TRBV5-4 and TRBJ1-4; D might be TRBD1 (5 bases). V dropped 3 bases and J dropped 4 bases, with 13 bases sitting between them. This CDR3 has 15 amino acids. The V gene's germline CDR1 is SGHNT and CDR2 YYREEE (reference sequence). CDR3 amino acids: CASSSWGGGNEKLFF. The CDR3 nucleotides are TGTGCCAGCAGCTCCTGGGGGGGAGGTAATGAAAAACTGTTTTTT.

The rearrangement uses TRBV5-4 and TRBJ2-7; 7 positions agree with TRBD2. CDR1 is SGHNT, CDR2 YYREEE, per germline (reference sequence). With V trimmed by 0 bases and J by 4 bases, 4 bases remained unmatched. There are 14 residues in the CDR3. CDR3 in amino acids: CASSLDSSGYEQYV. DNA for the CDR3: TGTGCCAGCAGCTTGGATTCTAGCGGTTACGAGCAGTACGTC.

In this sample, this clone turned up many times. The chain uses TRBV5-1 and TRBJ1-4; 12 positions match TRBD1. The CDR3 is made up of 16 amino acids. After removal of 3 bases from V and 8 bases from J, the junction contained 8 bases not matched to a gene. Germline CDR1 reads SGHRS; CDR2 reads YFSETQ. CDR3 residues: CASSSGDRGLREKLFF. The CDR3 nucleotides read TGCGCCAGCAGCTCGGGGGACAGGGGGCTGAGAGAAAAACTGTTTTTT. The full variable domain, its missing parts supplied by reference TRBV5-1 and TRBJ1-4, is KAGVTQTPRYLIKTRGQQVTLSCSPISGHRSVSWYQQTPGQGLQFLFEYFSETQRNKGNFPGRFSGRQFSNSRSEMNVSTLELGDSALYLCASSSGDRGLREKLFFGSGTQLSVL.

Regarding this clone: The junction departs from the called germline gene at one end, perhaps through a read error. The CDR3 here is CAISQSSSGGMETQYF. The CDR3 region has the DNA TGTGCCATCAGTCAGTCTTCTAGCGGGGGCATGGAGACCCAGTACTTC. This chain uses TRBV10-3 with TRBJ2-5; 10 nucleotides match TRBD2. The CDR3 is 16 amino acids. The germline CDR1 and CDR2 sequences are ENHRY and SYGVKD.

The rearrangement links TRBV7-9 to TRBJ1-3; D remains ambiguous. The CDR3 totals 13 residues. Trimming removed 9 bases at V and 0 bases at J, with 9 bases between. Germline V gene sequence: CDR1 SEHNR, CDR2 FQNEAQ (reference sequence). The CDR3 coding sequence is TGTGCCAGTTATCTGAGCTCTGGAAACACCATATATTTT. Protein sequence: CASYLSSGNTIYF.

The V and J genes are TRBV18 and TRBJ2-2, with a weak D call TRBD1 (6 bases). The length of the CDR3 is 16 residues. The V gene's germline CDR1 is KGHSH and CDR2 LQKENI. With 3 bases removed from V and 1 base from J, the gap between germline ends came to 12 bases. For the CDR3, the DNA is TGTGCCAGCTCACCTAACAGGGTCGAGAACACCGGGGAGCTGTTTTTT. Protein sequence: CASSPNRVENTGELFF.

In nucleotides, the CDR3 is TGTGCCAGCTCACCGCGGCGGGGGGGAGACACTGAAGCTTTCTTT. It translates to CASSPRRGGDTEAFF. The chain joins TRBV18 to TRBJ1-1; tentative D call: TRBD1 (5 bases). Germline V gene sequence: CDR1 KGHSH, CDR2 LQKENI. The V gene lost 3 bases and the J gene lost 3 bases, with 14 bases spanning the gap. This CDR3 has 15 residues.

This CDR3 is CASSLGQPNQPQHF. The CDR3 DNA reads as TGTGCCAGCAGCCTGGGACAGCCCAATCAGCCCCAGCATTTT. The chain has TRBV5-5 and TRBJ1-5; 7 nucleotides agree with TRBD1. This CDR3 spans 14 amino acids. The germline V gene has CDR1 SGHKS and CDR2 YYEKEE (reference sequence). V lost 4 bases, J lost 3 bases, and 4 bases stayed unmatched.

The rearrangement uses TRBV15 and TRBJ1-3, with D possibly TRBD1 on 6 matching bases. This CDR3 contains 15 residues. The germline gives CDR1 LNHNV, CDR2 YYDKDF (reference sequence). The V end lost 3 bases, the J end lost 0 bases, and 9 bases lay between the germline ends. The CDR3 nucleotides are TGTGCCACCAGCAGGGACAGCGTCTCTGGAAACACCATATATTTT. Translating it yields CATSRDSVSGNTIYF.

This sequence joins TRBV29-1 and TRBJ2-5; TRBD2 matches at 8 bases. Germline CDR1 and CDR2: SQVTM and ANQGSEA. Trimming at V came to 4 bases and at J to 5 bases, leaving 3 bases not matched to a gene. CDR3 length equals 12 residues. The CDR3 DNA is TGCAGCGTTGGGGGACTAGGGGAGACCCAGTACTTC. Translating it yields CSVGGLGETQYF.

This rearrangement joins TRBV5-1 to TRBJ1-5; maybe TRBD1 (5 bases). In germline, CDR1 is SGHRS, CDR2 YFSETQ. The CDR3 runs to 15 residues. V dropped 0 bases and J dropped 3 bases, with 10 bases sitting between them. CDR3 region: CASSLGGSTNQPQHF. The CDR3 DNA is TGCGCCAGCAGCTTGGGGGGCAGCACCAATCAGCCCCAGCATTTT.

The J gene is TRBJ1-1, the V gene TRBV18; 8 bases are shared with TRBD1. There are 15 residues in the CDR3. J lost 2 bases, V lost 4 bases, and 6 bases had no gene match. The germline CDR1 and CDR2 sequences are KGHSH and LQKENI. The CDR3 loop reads CASSRADRANTEAFF. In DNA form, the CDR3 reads TGTGCCAGCTCACGAGCGGACAGGGCTAACACTGAAGCTTTCTTT.

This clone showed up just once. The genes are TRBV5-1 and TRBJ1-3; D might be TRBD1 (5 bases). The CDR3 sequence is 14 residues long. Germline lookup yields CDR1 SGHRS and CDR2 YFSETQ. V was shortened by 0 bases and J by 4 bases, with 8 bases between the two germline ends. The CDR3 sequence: CASSLGQGGNTIYF. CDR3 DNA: TGCGCCAGCAGCTTGGGGCAGGGCGGAAACACCATATATTTT.

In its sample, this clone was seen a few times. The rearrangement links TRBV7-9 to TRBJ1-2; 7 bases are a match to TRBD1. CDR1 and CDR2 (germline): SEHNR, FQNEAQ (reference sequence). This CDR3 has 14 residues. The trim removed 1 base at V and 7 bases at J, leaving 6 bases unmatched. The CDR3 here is CASSLEGGAGGYTF. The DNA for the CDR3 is TGTGCCAGCAGCTTAGAAGGGGGCGCGGGTGGCTACACCTTC.

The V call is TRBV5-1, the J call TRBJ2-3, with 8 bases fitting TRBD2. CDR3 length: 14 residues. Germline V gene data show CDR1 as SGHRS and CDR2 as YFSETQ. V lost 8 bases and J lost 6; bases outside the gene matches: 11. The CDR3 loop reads CASTTAGGADTQYF. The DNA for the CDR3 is TGCGCCAGTACCACGGCCGGGGGGGCTGATACGCAGTATTTT. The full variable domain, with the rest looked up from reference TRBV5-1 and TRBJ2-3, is KAGVTQTPRYLIKTRGQQVTLSCSPISGHRSVSWYQQTPGQGLQFLFEYFSETQRNKGNFPGRFSGRQFSNSRSEMNVSTLELGDSALYLCASTTAGGADTQYFGPGTRLTVL.

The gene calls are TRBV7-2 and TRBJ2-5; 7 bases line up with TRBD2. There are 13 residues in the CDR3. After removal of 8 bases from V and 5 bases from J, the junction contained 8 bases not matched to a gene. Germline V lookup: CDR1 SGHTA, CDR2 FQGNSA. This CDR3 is CASHSRGGETQYF. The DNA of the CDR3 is TGTGCCAGCCACTCGAGGGGAGGGGAGACCCAGTACTTC.

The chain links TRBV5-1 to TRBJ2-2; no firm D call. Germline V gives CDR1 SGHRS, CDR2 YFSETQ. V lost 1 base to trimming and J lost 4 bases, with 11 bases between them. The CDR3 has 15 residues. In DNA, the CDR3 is TGCGCCAGCAGCTTGAACCAGCCGGGCACCGGGGAGCTGTTTTTT. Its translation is CASSLNQPGTGELFF. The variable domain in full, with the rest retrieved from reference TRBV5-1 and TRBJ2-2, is KAGVTQTPRYLIKTRGQQVTLSCSPISGHRSVSWYQQTPGQGLQFLFEYFSETQRNKGNFPGRFSGRQFSNSRSEMNVSTLELGDSALYLCASSLNQPGTGELFFGEGSRLTVL.

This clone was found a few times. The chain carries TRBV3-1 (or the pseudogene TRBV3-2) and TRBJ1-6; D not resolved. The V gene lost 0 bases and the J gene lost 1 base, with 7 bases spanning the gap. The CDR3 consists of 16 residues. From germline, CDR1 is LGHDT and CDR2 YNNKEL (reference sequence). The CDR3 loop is CASSQEEGSYNSPLHF. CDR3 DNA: TGTGCCAGCAGCCAAGAGGAGGGATCCTATAATTCACCCCTCCACTTT.

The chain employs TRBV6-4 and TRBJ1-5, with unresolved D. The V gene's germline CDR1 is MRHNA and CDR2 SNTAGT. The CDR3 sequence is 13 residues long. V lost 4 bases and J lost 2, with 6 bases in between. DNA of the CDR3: TGTGCCAGCAGTGTTGAGGGCAATCAGCCCCAGCATTTT. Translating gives CASSVEGNQPQHF.

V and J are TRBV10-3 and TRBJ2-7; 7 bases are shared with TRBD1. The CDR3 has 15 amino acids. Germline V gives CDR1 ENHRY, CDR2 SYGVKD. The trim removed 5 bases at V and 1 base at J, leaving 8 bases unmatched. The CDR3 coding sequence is TGTGCCATCAGTCATGGGACAGAAAGATCCTACGAGCAGTACTTC. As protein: CAISHGTERSYEQYF.

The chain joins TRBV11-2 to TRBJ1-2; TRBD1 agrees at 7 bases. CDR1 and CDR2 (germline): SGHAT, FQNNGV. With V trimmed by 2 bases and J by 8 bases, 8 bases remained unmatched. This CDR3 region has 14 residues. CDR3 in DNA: TGTGCCAGCAGCTTACAGGGGGATGTTAACGGCTACACCTTC. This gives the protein CASSLQGDVNGYTF.

The CDR3 spells CASSGGTSGYNEQFF. The CDR3 DNA is TGTGCCAGCAGCGGCGGTACTAGCGGTTACAATGAGCAGTTCTTC. The chain is built from TRBV5-6 and TRBJ2-1; 8 nucleotides agree with TRBD2. Per germline, CDR1 SGHDT and CDR2 YYEEEE. This CDR3 spans 15 amino acids. V dropped 4 bases and J dropped 4; count of bases not matched to a gene: 7.

The CDR3 region is CASRTGQGGATNEKLFF. Here the CDR3 DNA reads TGTGCCAGTAGAACCGGACAGGGGGGAGCAACTAATGAAAAACTGTTTTTT. This chain connects TRBV19 to TRBJ1-4; the match to TRBD1 covers 10 bases. The CDR3 length is 17 residues. V lost 6 bases to trimming and J lost 0 bases; unmatched junction nucleotides: 7. Germline lookup yields CDR1 LNHDA and CDR2 SQIVND (reference sequence).